The clone carrying this T cell receptor beta chain was detected many times. What it recognizes is unknown. This specimen belongs to a study of T cell repertoires in cytomegalovirus infection. Study as a whole: An indication of both CMV infection and matching HLA type came from public TCR beta signatures. Notes on the study in general: Totalled public TCR beta family frequency picked out people who carried CMV plus the relevant HLA. Within the response measured ex vivo, HLA-C-restricted CMV-specific TCR beta clonotypes were dominant.

Trimming left V 4 bases short and J 0 bases short, with 13 bases between. This CDR3 region has 16 residues. TCRdb re-derived calls from the reads in MiXCR, one entry per CDR3 protein. This table holds more than 140,000 distinct CDR3 sequences, under 8.5% found once. This clonotype was obtained from a human donor in good health (CMV status not recorded). Some clones in this sample may be carry-over from other donors' samples. The specimen was PBMCs. The chain uses TRBV12-3 or TRBV12-4 and TRBJ1-5; perhaps TRBD1 as D (6 bases). CDR3 protein: CASSWNRDYSNQPQHF. The CDR3 bases are TGTGCCAGCAGTTGGAACAGGGATTATAGCAATCAGCCCCAGCATTTT.